Included here is one T cell receptor (beta chain) sequence, with context. Indicated time point: pre-treatment baseline. Profiling relied on immunoSEQ multiplex PCR, and the TCRdb table lists in-frame clones only, not all of them. The sample lists approximately 22,000 clones, roughly 87% occurring once. The sample originates from a study of blood T cell dynamics during melanoma immunotherapy. The CDR3 loop spans 12 amino acids. Germline V lookup: CDR1 MDHEN, CDR2 SYDVKM. The V end was cut by 2 bases, the J end by 8 bases, with 9 bases between. The receptor comes from a human donor with melanoma. This chain joins TRBV28 and TRBJ1-1; D is ambiguous. Sequenced material: blood, taken from a patient treated with checkpoint blockade. The CDR3 protein is CASSLRRIEAFF. The CDR3 DNA is TGTGCCAGCAGTTTAAGACGGATAGAAGCTTTCTTT.